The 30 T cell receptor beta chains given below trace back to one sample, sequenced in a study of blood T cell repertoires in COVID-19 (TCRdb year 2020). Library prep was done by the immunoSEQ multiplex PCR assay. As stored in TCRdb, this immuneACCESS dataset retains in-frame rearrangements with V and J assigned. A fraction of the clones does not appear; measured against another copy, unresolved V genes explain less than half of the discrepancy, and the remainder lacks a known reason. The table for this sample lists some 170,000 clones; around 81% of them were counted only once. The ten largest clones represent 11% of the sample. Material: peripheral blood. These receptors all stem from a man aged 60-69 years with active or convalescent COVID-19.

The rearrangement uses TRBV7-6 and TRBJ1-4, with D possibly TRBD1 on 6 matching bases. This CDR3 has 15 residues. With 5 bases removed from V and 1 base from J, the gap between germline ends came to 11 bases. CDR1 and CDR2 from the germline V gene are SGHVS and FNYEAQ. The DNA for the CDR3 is TGTGCCAGCAGCCCCCGCAGGGGAACTAATGAAAAACTGTTTTTT. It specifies CASSPRRGTNEKLFF.

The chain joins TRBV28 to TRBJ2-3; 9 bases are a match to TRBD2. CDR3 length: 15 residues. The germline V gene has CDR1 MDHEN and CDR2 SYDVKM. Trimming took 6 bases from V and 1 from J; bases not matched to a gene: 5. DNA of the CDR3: TGTGCCAGCAGACGTAGCGGGGGACGCACAGATACGCAGTATTTT. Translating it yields CASRRSGGRTDTQYF.

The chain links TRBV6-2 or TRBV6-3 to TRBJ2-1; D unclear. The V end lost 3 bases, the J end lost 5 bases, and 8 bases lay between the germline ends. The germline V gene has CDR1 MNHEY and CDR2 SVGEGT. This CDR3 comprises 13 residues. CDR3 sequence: CASSYSSNNEQFF. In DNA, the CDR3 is TGTGCCAGCAGTTATAGCAGCAACAATGAGCAGTTCTTC.

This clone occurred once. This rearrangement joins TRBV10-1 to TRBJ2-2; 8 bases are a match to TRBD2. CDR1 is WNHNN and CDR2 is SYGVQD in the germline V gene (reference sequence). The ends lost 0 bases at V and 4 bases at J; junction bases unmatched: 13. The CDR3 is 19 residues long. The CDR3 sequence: CASSESIGRGGSSTGELFF. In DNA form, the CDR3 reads TGCGCCAGCAGTGAGTCGATAGGTCGGGGGGGCTCGAGCACCGGGGAGCTGTTTTTT.

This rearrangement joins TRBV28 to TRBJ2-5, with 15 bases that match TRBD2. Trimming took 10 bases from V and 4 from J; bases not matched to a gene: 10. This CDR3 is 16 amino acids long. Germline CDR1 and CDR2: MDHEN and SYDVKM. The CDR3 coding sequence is TGTGCCACCGACACCGGACTAGCGGGAGGGCCAGAGACCCAGTACTTC. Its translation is CATDTGLAGGPETQYF.

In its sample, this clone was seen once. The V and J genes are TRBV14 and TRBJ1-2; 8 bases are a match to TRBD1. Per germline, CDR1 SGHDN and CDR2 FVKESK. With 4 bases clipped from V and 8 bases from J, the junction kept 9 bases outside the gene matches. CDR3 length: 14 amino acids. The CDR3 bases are TGTGCCAGCAGCCCCGTGGGACAGGCTGGCGGCTACACCTTC. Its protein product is CASSPVGQAGGYTF.

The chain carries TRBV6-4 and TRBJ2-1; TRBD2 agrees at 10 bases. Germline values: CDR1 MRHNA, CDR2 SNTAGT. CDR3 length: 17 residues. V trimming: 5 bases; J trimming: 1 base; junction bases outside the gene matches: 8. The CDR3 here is CASSPRIAGGSYNEQFF. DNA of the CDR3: TGTGCCAGCAGTCCCCGCATAGCGGGGGGATCCTACAATGAGCAGTTCTTC.

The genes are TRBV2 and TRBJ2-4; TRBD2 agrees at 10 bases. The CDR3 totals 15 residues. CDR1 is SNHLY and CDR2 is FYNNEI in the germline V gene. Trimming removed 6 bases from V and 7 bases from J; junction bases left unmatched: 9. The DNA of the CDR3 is TGTGCCAGCAGGGGTCTAGCGGGAGCTGCGAACATTCAGTACTTC. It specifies CASRGLAGAANIQYF.

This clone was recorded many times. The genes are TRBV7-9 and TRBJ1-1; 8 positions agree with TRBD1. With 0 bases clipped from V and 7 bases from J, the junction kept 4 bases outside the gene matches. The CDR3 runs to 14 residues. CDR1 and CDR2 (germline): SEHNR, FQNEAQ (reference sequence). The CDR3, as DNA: TGTGCCAGCAGCTTAGCATTGACAGGGGTTGAAGCTTTCTTT. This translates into CASSLALTGVEAFF. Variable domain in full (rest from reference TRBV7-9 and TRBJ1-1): DTGVSQNPRHKITKRGQNVTFRCDPISEHNRLYWYRQTLGQGPEFLTYFQNEAQLEKSRLLSDRFSAERPKGSFSTLEIQRTEQGDSAMYLCASSLALTGVEAFFGQGTRLTVV.

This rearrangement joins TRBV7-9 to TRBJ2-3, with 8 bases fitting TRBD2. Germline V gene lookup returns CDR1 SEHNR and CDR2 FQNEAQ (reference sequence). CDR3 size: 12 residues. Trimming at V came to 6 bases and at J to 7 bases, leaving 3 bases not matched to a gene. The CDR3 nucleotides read TGTGCCAGCAGACTTAGCGGGAATACGCAGTATTTT. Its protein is CASRLSGNTQYF. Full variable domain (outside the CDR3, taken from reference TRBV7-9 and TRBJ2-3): DTGVSQNPRHKITKRGQNVTFRCDPISEHNRLYWYRQTLGQGPEFLTYFQNEAQLEKSRLLSDRFSAERPKGSFSTLEIQRTEQGDSAMYLCASRLSGNTQYFGPGTRLTVL.

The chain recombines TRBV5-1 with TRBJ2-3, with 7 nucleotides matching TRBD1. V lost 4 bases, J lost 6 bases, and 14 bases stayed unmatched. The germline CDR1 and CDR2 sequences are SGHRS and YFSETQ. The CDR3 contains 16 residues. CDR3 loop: CASSPDPPQGSDTQYF. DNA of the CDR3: TGCGCCAGCAGCCCAGACCCCCCACAGGGGTCCGATACGCAGTATTTT. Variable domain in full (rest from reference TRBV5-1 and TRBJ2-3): KAGVTQTPRYLIKTRGQQVTLSCSPISGHRSVSWYQQTPGQGLQFLFEYFSETQRNKGNFPGRFSGRQFSNSRSEMNVSTLELGDSALYLCASSPDPPQGSDTQYFGPGTRLTVL.

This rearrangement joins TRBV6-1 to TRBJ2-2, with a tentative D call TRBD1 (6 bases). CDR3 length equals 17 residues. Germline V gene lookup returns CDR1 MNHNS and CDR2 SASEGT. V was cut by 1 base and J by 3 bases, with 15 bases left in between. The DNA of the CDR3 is TGTGCCAGCAGTGAAGTCTTCAGGGGCGCGGACACCGGGGAGCTGTTTTTT. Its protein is CASSEVFRGADTGELFF.

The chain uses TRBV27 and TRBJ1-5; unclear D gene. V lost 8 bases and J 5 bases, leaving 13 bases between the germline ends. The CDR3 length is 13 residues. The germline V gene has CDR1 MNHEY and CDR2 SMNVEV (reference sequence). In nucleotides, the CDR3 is TGTGCCAGCCGGGATCAATACGATCAGCCCCAGCATTTT. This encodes CASRDQYDQPQHF.

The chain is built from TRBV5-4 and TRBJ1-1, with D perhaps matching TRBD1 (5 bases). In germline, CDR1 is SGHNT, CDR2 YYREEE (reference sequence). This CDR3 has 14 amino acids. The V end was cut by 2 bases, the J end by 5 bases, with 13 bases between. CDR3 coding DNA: TGTGCCAGCAGCTTCGGGGGAGTTGGGACTGAAGCTTTCTTT. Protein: CASSFGGVGTEAFF. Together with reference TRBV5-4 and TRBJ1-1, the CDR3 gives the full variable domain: ETGVTQSPTHLIKTRGQQVTLRCSSQSGHNTVSWYQQALGQGPQFIFQYYREEENGRGNFPPRFSGLQFPNYSSELNVNALELDDSALYLCASSFGGVGTEAFFGQGTRLTVV.

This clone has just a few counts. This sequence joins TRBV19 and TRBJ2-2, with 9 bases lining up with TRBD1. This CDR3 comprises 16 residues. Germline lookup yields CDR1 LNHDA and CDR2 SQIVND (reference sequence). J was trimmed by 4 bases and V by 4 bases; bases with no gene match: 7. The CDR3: CASSRLVTGGTGELFF. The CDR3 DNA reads TGTGCCAGTAGTAGGCTCGTGACAGGGGGCACCGGGGAGCTGTTTTTT.

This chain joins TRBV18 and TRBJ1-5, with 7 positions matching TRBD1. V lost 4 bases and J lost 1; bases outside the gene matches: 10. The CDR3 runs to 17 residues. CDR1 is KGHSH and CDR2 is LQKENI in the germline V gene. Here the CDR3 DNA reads TGTGCCAGCTCACTCCAACAGGGGATCGAAAGCAATCAGCCCCAGCATTTT. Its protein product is CASSLQQGIESNQPQHF.

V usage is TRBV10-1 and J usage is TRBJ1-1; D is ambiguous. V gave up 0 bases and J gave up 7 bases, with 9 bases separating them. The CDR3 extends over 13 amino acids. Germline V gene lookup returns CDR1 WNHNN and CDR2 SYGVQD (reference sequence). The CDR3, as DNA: TGCGCCAGCAGTGAGTCAGGGCGGGATGAAGCTTTCTTT. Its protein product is CASSESGRDEAFF.

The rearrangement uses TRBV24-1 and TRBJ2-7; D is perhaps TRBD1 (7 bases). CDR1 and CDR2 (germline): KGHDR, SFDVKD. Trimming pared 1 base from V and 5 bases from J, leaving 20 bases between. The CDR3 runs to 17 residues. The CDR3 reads CATSDFRGPGGLDEQYF. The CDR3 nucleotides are TGTGCCACCAGTGATTTTCGGGGGCCAGGGGGTCTGGACGAGCAGTACTTC.

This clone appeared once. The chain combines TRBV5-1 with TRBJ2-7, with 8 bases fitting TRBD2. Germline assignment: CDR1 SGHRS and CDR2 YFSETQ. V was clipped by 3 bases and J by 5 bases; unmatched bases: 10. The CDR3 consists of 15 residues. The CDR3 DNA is TGCGCCAGCAGCTCTGTCGGGAGGGCCGTCGACGAGCAGTACTTC. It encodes CASSSVGRAVDEQYF.

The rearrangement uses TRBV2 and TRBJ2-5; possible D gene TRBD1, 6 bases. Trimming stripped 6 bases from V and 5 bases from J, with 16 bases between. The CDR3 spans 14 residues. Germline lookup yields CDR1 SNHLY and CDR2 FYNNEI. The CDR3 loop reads CASSAQQGRETQYF. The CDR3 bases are TGTGCCAGCAGCGCACAACAGGGTAGGGAGACCCAGTACTTC.

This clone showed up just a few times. CDR3 protein: CASSVIPTSWAYSNQPQHF. The CDR3 DNA reads TGTGCCAGCAGTGTCATCCCGACCTCGTGGGCTTATAGCAATCAGCCCCAGCATTTT. This rearrangement joins TRBV6-4 to TRBJ1-5, with D uncertain. Trimming took off 4 bases at V and 0 bases at J, with 22 bases between the two ends. Germline V gene data show CDR1 as MRHNA and CDR2 as SNTAGT. The CDR3 contains 19 residues.

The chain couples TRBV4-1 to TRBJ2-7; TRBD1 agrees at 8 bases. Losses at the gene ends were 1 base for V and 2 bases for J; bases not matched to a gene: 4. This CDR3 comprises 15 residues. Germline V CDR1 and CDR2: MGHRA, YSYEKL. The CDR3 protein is CASSQAGTGPYEQYF. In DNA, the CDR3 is TGCGCCAGCAGCCAAGCCGGGACAGGCCCCTACGAGCAGTACTTC.

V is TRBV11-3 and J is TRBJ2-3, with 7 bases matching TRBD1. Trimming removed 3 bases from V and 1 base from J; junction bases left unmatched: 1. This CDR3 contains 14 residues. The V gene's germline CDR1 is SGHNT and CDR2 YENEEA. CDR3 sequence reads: CASSLQGGTDTQYF. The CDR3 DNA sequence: TGTGCCAGCAGCTTGCAGGGGGGCACAGATACGCAGTATTTT. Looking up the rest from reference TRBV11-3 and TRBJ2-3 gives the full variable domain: EAGVVQSPRYKIIEKKQPVAFWCNPISGHNTLYWYLQNLGQGPELLIRYENEEAVDDSQLPKDRFSAERLKGVDSTLKIQPAELGDSAVYLCASSLQGGTDTQYFGPGTRLTVL.

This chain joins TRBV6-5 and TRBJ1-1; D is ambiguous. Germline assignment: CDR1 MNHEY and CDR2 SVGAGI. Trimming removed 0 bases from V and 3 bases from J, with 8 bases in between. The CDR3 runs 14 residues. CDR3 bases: TGTGCCAGCAGTTACTCGACAAGTTACACTGAAGCTTTCTTT. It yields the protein CASSYSTSYTEAFF.

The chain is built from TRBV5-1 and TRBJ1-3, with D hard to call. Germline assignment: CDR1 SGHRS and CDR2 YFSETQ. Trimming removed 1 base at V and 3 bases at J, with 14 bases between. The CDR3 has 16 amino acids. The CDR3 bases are TGCGCCAGCAGCTTGATGAGCGTCGGGGTTGGAAACACCATATATTTT. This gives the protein CASSLMSVGVGNTIYF.

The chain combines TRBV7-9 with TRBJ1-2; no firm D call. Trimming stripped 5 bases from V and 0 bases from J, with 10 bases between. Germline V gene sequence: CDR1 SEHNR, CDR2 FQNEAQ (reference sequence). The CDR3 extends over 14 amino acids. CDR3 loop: CASSAETANYGYTF. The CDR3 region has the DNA TGTGCCAGCAGCGCCGAAACAGCTAACTATGGCTACACCTTC. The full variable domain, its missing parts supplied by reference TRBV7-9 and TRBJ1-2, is DTGVSQNPRHKITKRGQNVTFRCDPISEHNRLYWYRQTLGQGPEFLTYFQNEAQLEKSRLLSDRFSAERPKGSFSTLEIQRTEQGDSAMYLCASSAETANYGYTFGSGTRLTVV.

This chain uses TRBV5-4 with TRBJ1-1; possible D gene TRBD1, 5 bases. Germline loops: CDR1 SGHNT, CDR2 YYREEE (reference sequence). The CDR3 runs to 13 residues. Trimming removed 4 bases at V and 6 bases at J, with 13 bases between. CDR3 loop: CASSPGRDPEAFF. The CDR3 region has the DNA TGTGCCAGCAGCCCCGGGAGGGACCCTGAAGCTTTCTTT.

The CDR3: CASSNDRFSPLHF. In DNA form, the CDR3 reads TGTGCCAGCAGCAATGACAGGTTTTCACCCCTCCACTTT. The V call is TRBV11-3, the J call TRBJ1-6; tentative D call: TRBD1 (6 bases). Germline V gives CDR1 SGHNT, CDR2 YENEEA. V was clipped by 5 bases and J by 9 bases, with 11 bases between them. The CDR3 covers 13 residues.

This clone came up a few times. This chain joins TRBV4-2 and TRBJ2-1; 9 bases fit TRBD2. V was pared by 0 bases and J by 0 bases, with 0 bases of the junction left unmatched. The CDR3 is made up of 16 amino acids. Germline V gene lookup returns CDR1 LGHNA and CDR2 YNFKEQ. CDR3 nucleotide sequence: TGTGCCAGCAGCCAAGATAGCGGGAGCTCCTACAATGAGCAGTTCTTC. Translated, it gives CASSQDSGSSYNEQFF.

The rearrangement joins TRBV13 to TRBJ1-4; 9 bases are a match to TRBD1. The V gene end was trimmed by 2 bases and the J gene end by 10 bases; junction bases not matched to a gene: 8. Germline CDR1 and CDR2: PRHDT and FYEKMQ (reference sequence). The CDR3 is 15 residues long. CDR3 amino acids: CASSLTGGDVGKLFF. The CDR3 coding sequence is TGTGCCAGCAGCTTAACAGGGGGCGATGTGGGAAAACTGTTTTTT.